This is a list of T cell receptor beta chains from one sample in a study of cytomegalovirus exposure and HLA in healthy donors. The assay was immunoSEQ multiplex PCR, and TCRdb's table has in-frame clones only and misses some. The table records approximately 97,000 clones, about three fifths of them present only once. Sequenced: PBMCs. The source of these receptors is a human donor in good health. CDR3s include the opening cysteine and the closing phenylalanine or tryptophan. D genes are given only for firm matches. Clone size is not always given. Where it is, it says once, few, many or a class for expanded clones.

TRBD2	NA	TRBV28	TRBJ2-3	CASSSSGRAALDTQYF	TGTGCCAGCAGTTCTAGCGGGAGGGCCGCCTTGGATACGCAGTATTTT
TRBD1	NA	TRBV14	TRBJ1-1	CASKGQGTTEAFF	TGTGCCAGCAAGGGACAGGGAACCACTGAAGCTTTCTTT
NA	NA	TRBV5-6	TRBJ2-1	CASSRWPYNEQFF	TGTGCCAGCAGCCGTTGGCCATACAATGAGCAGTTCTTC
TRBD2	few	TRBV7-9	TRBJ2-7	CASSPALGLAGGRYEQYF	TGTGCCAGCAGCCCAGCATTGGGCTTAGCGGGAGGGCGGTACGAGCAGTACTTC
TRBD1	few	TRBV27	TRBJ1-5	CASRQGVIQPQHF	TGTGCCAGCAGACAGGGGGTGATTCAGCCCCAGCATTTT
NA	NA	TRBV5-1	TRBJ2-5	CASSPRTGDGETQYF	TGCGCCAGCAGCCCACGCACCGGGGATGGCGAGACCCAGTACTTC
TRBD2	NA	TRBV29-1	TRBJ2-7	CSVETSGRAIDEQYF	TGCAGCGTGGAGACTAGCGGGAGGGCCATCGACGAGCAGTACTTC
NA	NA	TRBV5-1	TRBJ2-5	CASSQGQETQYF	TGCGCCAGCAGCCAGGGGCAAGAGACCCAGTACTTC
TRBD1	few	TRBV29-1	TRBJ2-2	CSVGDSPSTGELFF	TGCAGCGTCGGGGACAGCCCGTCCACCGGGGAGCTGTTTTTT
TRBD1	medium-sized	TRBV27	TRBJ1-5	CASRPTGASQPQHF	TGTGCCAGCAGACCCACAGGGGCGAGTCAGCCCCAGCATTTT
NA	few	TRBV19	TRBJ2-7	CASSIRAGHYEQYF	TGTGCCAGTAGTATCAGAGCGGGCCACTACGAGCAGTACTTC
TRBD1	few	TRBV7-9	TRBJ2-5	CASSSRDRGLQETQYF	TGTGCCAGCAGCTCCCGGGACAGAGGCCTCCAAGAGACCCAGTACTTC
NA	NA	TRBV7-9	TRBJ2-3	CASSPPLDSSTDTQYF	TGTGCCAGCAGCCCGCCACTAGATAGCTCCACAGATACGCAGTATTTT
NA	once	TRBV29-1	TRBJ2-1	CSVFWLAHNEQFF	TGCAGCGTTTTTTGGCTAGCCCACAATGAGCAGTTCTTC
NA	NA	TRBV6-6	TRBJ2-7	CASSPDRDISYEQYF	TGTGCCAGCAGCCCGGACAGAGATATTTCCTACGAGCAGTACTTC
TRBD1	NA	TRBV4-1	TRBJ1-1	CASSRPGTGNTEAFF	TGCGCCAGCAGCCGACCCGGGACAGGGAATACTGAAGCTTTCTTT
TRBD2	NA	TRBV29-1	TRBJ2-1	CSVPGLAGGRSYNEQFF	TGCAGCGTCCCTGGACTAGCGGGAGGACGCTCCTACAATGAGCAGTTCTTC
TRBD2	NA	TRBV7-9	TRBJ2-7	CASSPRLARYEQYF	TGTGCCAGCAGCCCCAGACTAGCGCGATACGAGCAGTACTTC
TRBD2	few	TRBV27	TRBJ2-3	CASSLSEIAGGSDTQYF	TGTGCCAGCAGTTTATCGGAGATAGCGGGAGGGTCAGATACGCAGTATTTT
TRBD1	NA	TRBV10-2	TRBJ1-2	CASSETSQDRTGYTF	TGCGCCAGCAGTGAGACGTCACAGGACAGGACGGGCTACACCTTC
NA	few	TRBV12-5	TRBJ2-2	CASGPLTGELFF	TGTGCTAGTGGCCCTCTGACCGGGGAGCTGTTTTTT
NA	few	TRBV27	TRBJ1-2	CASSLSAGESGYTF	TGTGCCAGCAGTTTATCAGCAGGGGAGAGCGGCTACACCTTC
TRBD1	NA	TRBV29-1	TRBJ2-1	CSATTPGQTYNEQFF	TGCAGCGCCACAACACCGGGACAGACCTACAATGAGCAGTTCTTC
NA	few	TRBV5-1	TRBJ1-2	CASSRDTSSNYGYTF	TGCGCCAGCAGCCGGGACACTTCCTCTAACTATGGCTACACCTTC
NA	NA	TRBV5-4	TRBJ2-5	CASSPISGGQETQYF	TGTGCCAGCAGCCCGATATCGGGTGGCCAAGAGACCCAGTACTTC
NA	NA	TRBV11-2	TRBJ2-3	CASSLSPGQGYSDTQYF	TGTGCCAGCAGCCTAAGCCCAGGTCAGGGATATTCAGATACGCAGTATTTT
NA	NA	TRBV6-1	TRBJ1-1	CASSESVGGGVNTEAFF	TGTGCCAGCAGTGAATCAGTAGGAGGGGGGGTAAACACTGAAGCTTTCTTT
NA	few	TRBV19	TRBJ1-5	CASRSPGGVENQPQHF	TGTGCCAGTAGATCCCCTGGGGGGGTCGAGAATCAGCCCCAGCATTTT
TRBD1	NA	TRBV27	TRBJ1-2	CASSLVGTGLNYGYTF	TGTGCCAGCAGTTTAGTAGGGACAGGACTTAACTATGGCTACACCTTC
NA	few	TRBV11-2	TRBJ2-1	CASSLIRETSYNEQFF	TGTGCCAGCAGCTTAATAAGGGAGACCTCCTACAATGAGCAGTTCTTC
TRBD2	NA	TRBV7-2	TRBJ2-5	CASSLILAGTETQYF	TGTGCCAGCAGCTTAATACTAGCGGGAACGGAGACCCAGTACTTC
NA	few	TRBV4-1	TRBJ2-1	CASSQAGENEQFF	TGCGCCAGCAGCCAAGCTGGGGAGAATGAGCAGTTCTTC
NA	NA	TRBV28	TRBJ1-5	CASFPGVDFQPQHF	TGTGCCAGTTTTCCAGGGGTGGACTTTCAGCCCCAGCATTTT
TRBD2	NA	TRBV5-1	TRBJ2-1	CASSAGLAINYNEQFF	TGCGCCAGCAGCGCGGGACTAGCGATAAATTACAATGAGCAGTTCTTC
NA	NA	TRBV2	TRBJ2-7	CASSEGQLAYEQYF	TGTGCCAGCAGTGAAGGACAGCTGGCCTACGAGCAGTACTTC
NA	many	TRBV7-9	TRBJ2-6	CASSYGRRLSSGANVLTF	TGTGCCAGCAGCTACGGACGGAGGTTAAGCTCTGGGGCCAACGTCCTGACTTTC
TRBD1	NA	TRBV7-9	TRBJ1-2	CASSAGQGLNRHGYTF	TGTGCCAGCAGCGCCGGACAGGGGTTAAACCGCCATGGCTACACCTTC
TRBD1	NA	TRBV6-1	TRBJ2-5	CASKRQGEETQYF	TGTGCCAGCAAACGACAGGGTGAGGAGACCCAGTACTTC
NA	NA	TRBV29-1	TRBJ2-1	CSVSTGLGYNEQFF	TGCAGCGTTTCAACAGGGTTAGGGTACAATGAGCAGTTCTTC
TRBD2	once	TRBV18	TRBJ2-1	CASSLVTSTNEQFF	TGTGCCAGCTCGCTTGTGACTAGCACCAATGAGCAGTTCTTC
TRBD1	few	TRBV9	TRBJ2-1	CASSSRTGTYNEQFF	TGTGCCAGCAGCTCCCGGACAGGGACCTACAATGAGCAGTTCTTC
NA	NA	TRBV7-8	TRBJ2-1	CASSPELGEQFF	TGTGCCAGCAGCCCGGAGCTGGGTGAGCAGTTCTTC
TRBD1	NA	TRBV19	TRBJ1-2	CASNRLSGTGDGGYTF	TGTGCCAGTAATCGTCTCTCGGGGACAGGGGACGGTGGCTACACCTTC
TRBD2	NA	TRBV28	TRBJ2-3	CASSSELAGPTDTQYF	TGTGCCAGCAGTTCGGAACTAGCGGGACCCACAGATACGCAGTATTTT
NA	NA	TRBV6-6	TRBJ1-1	CASSFQGTEAFF	TGTGCCAGCAGTTTCCAGGGGACTGAAGCTTTCTTT
TRBD1	NA	TRBV5-1	TRBJ2-1	CASSLGQGALSYNEQFF	TGCGCCAGCAGCTTGGGACAGGGGGCCCTCAGCTACAATGAGCAGTTCTTC
NA	NA	TRBV7-7	TRBJ2-5	CASSPRGVQETQYF	TGTGCCAGCAGCCCCCGCGGAGTGCAAGAGACCCAGTACTTC
TRBD2	NA	TRBV9	TRBJ2-2	CASSTGTSWFAGELFF	TGTGCCAGCAGCACCGGGACTAGTTGGTTTGCCGGGGAGCTGTTTTTT
NA	once	TRBV7-9	TRBJ2-7	CASSPTPETGLPYEQYF	TGTGCCAGCAGCCCTACCCCGGAGACAGGTCTCCCCTACGAGCAGTACTTC
NA	NA	TRBV14	TRBJ2-2	CASSRRTVNTGELFF	TGTGCCAGCAGCCGGCGGACAGTAAACACCGGGGAGCTGTTTTTT
NA	few	TRBV5-6	TRBJ1-5	CASSWGKGSNQPQHF	TGTGCCAGCAGTTGGGGCAAGGGGAGCAATCAGCCCCAGCATTTT
NA	NA	TRBV5-4	TRBJ2-1	CASSPGAGSEQFF	TGTGCCAGCAGCCCAGGAGCGGGTTCCGAGCAGTTCTTC
TRBD2	NA	TRBV7-2	TRBJ2-7	CASSLAFGGSYEQYF	TGTGCCAGCAGCTTAGCTTTCGGCGGGAGCTACGAGCAGTACTTC
TRBD2	few	TRBV5-6	TRBJ2-3	CASFSLAGSTDTQYF	TGTGCCAGCTTCTCCTTAGCGGGAAGCACAGATACGCAGTATTTT
TRBD2	few	TRBV19	TRBJ2-7	CASSSDGRAAEQYF	TGTGCCAGTAGTTCAGATGGGAGGGCCGCCGAGCAGTACTTC
NA	NA	TRBV5-1	TRBJ2-5	CASSTWTEGRRETQYF	TGCGCCAGCAGCACCTGGACAGAGGGGCGGAGGGAGACCCAGTACTTC
NA	NA	TRBV10-3	TRBJ2-7	CAISESAGTFPYEQYF	TGTGCCATCAGTGAGTCAGCAGGTACCTTTCCCTACGAGCAGTACTTC
TRBD2	NA	TRBV7-9	TRBJ2-2	CASSPGLAGAGGELFF	TGTGCCAGCAGCCCCGGACTAGCGGGAGCTGGCGGGGAGCTGTTTTTT
TRBD1	NA	TRBV7-9	TRBJ2-1	CASSPRDRYNEQFF	TGTGCCAGCAGCCCCCGGGACAGGTACAATGAGCAGTTCTTC